Shown below are 19 T cell receptor beta chains from a single sample sequenced in a study of CD8 T cells in ankylosing spondylitis. A single record per CDR3 protein comes from TCRdb applying MiXCR to the 5' RACE reads. The table shows some 290,000 distinct CDR3 sequences, with 20% occurring only once. Sequences were obtained from blood, either unsorted or a sorted T cell fraction (not recorded which). The receptors were sampled from a male donor with ankylosing spondylitis or in good health (not recorded which).

The V call is TRBV28, the J call TRBJ2-5; TRBD2 is a possible D gene (7 bases). Trimming shortened V by 3 bases and J by 7 bases, and 12 bases separated the two germline ends. Germline V gives CDR1 MDHEN, CDR2 SYDVKM. The CDR3 sequence is 13 residues long. CDR3 nucleotide sequence: TGTGCCAGCAGTTTTAGTCGGGGGGCGACCCAGTACTTC. Translating gives CASSFSRGATQYF.

This clonotype was seen more than once but under ten times. One end of the junction is discordant with germline, which a read error may explain. The V gene is TRBV12-3 or TRBV12-4, the J gene TRBJ2-1, with TRBD2 identical over 10 bases. The CDR3 runs 15 residues. Here the CDR3 DNA reads TGTGCCAGCAGTGTAGCGGGGGGTACACACAATGAGCAGTTCTTC. Translating gives CASSVAGGTHNEQFF.

The V call is TRBV29-1, the J call TRBJ2-3; 11 positions agree with TRBD2. The CDR3 spans 16 residues. The germline CDR1 and CDR2 sequences are SQVTM and ANQGSEA. Unmatched junction bases numbered 9, after V lost 3 bases and J lost 4 bases. The CDR3 sequence is CSVDRLAGGRSDTQYF. CDR3 nucleotide sequence: TGCAGCGTTGACAGATTAGCGGGGGGGCGGTCAGATACGCAGTATTTT.

This sequence joins TRBV12-3 or TRBV12-4 and TRBJ2-5; 7 bases line up with TRBD2. J was trimmed by 4 bases and V by 7 bases; bases with no gene match: 9. This CDR3 is built from 14 residues. CDR3 amino acids: CASTGAGVRETQYF. CDR3 DNA sequence: TGTGCCAGCACCGGGGCGGGAGTACGAGAGACCCAGTACTTC.

This clonotype appeared a few times. The V gene is TRBV6-5, the J gene TRBJ1-2, with D unclear. Germline CDR1 MNHEY, CDR2 SVGAGI. Trimming pared 4 bases from V and 7 bases from J, leaving 16 bases between. The CDR3 consists of 14 residues. The CDR3 nucleotides are TGTGCCAGCAGTTCTCCGGCACGCCTGAGTGGCTACACCTTC. Amino acid sequence: CASSSPARLSGYTF.

In DNA form, the CDR3 reads TGCGCCAGCAGCTTCGGGGAAATCACAGATACGCAGTATTTT. It is translated as CASSFGEITDTQYF. This chain links TRBV5-1 with TRBJ2-3, with D possibly TRBD2 on 5 matching bases. Germline lookup yields CDR1 SGHRS and CDR2 YFSETQ. The CDR3 length is 14 residues. V shed 2 bases and J shed 2 bases, with 9 bases lying between them.

This rearrangement joins TRBV20-1 to TRBJ2-5; D may be TRBD2 (6 bases). Germline V lookup: CDR1 DFQATT, CDR2 SNEGSKA (reference sequence). The V gene lost 3 bases and the J gene lost 2 bases, with 13 bases spanning the gap. The CDR3 has 14 amino acids. CDR3 bases: TGCAGTGCTAGCAGGGTAGCGGCGCAAGAGACCCAGTACTTC. Amino acid sequence: CSASRVAAQETQYF.

The rearrangement uses TRBV28 and TRBJ1-1; TRBD1 is a possible D gene (5 bases). V lost 6 bases and J lost 1, with 18 bases in between. Germline CDR1 is MDHEN and CDR2 is SYDVKM. CDR3 length: 16 residues. This chain's CDR3 is CASRPSRGETNTEAFF. The CDR3 nucleotides are TGTGCCAGCAGGCCCTCCCGGGGGGAGACGAACACTGAAGCTTTCTTT.

J is TRBJ1-5 and V is TRBV7-9; 7 bases line up with TRBD1. J lost 0 bases, V lost 5 bases, and 4 bases had no gene match. The V gene's germline CDR1 is SEHNR and CDR2 FQNEAQ (reference sequence). The CDR3 covers 15 residues. CDR3 region: CASSAGQHSNQPQHF. CDR3 sequence (DNA): TGTGCCAGCAGCGCGGGACAGCATAGCAATCAGCCCCAGCATTTT.

The sample holds a few counts of this clonotype. DNA for the CDR3: TGTGCCAGCAGCTTTGGACAGACGAACACCGGGGAGCTGTTTTTT. Translation gives CASSFGQTNTGELFF. The V and J genes are TRBV7-3 and TRBJ2-2; D is possibly TRBD1 (6 bases). The CDR3 has 15 amino acids. Trimming shortened V by 3 bases and J by 0 bases, and 8 bases separated the two germline ends. The germline CDR1 and CDR2 sequences are SGHTA and FQGTGA.

This clonotype was observed many times. This sequence joins TRBV10-2 and TRBJ2-3, with D hard to call. Between the trimmed V and J ends, which lost 6 bases and 4 bases, there was a span of 8 bases. From germline, CDR1 is WSHSY and CDR2 SAAADI. The CDR3 is made up of 12 amino acids. The CDR3 DNA reads as TGCGCCAGCAGGAATGGGGCAGATACGCAGTATTTT. Translated, it gives CASRNGADTQYF.

This clonotype came up a few times. V is TRBV7-9 and J is TRBJ1-1; 7 nucleotides line up with TRBD1. Germline assignment: CDR1 SEHNR and CDR2 FQNEAQ (reference sequence). This CDR3 contains 15 residues. J lost 3 bases, V lost 1 base, and 5 bases had no gene match. This CDR3 is CASSLGQGTDTEAFF. The CDR3 DNA follows: TGTGCCAGCAGCTTAGGGCAGGGGACAGACACTGAAGCTTTCTTT.

This clonotype was counted a few times. The CDR3 protein is CASGPPRGVANYGYTF. CDR3 sequence (DNA): TGCGCCAGCGGCCCCCCCAGGGGGGTCGCTAACTATGGCTACACCTTC. The chain has TRBV5-1 and TRBJ1-2, with 7 bases lining up with TRBD1. The V gene end was trimmed by 7 bases and the J gene end by 0 bases; junction bases not matched to a gene: 12. Germline assignment: CDR1 SGHRS and CDR2 YFSETQ. This CDR3 is built from 16 residues.

This clonotype was counted only a few times. The chain couples TRBV2 to TRBJ1-5; 7 bases are shared with TRBD1. Germline lookup yields CDR1 SNHLY and CDR2 FYNNEI. Germline trimming cut 5 bases from V and 6 bases from J; bases unmatched to any gene: 10. The CDR3 extends over 15 amino acids. In nucleotides, the CDR3 is TGTGCCAGCAGTACCGGACAGGACCGCGGTCAGCCCCAGCATTTT. Protein: CASSTGQDRGQPQHF.

This chain uses TRBV15 with TRBJ2-7; 11 bases fit TRBD1. Trimming at V came to 5 bases and at J to 4 bases, leaving 7 bases not matched to a gene. The CDR3 contains 15 residues. CDR1 is LNHNV, CDR2 YYDKDF, per germline (reference sequence). CDR3 sequence (DNA): TGTGCCACCAGCGATGGGACAGGGGGTCAATACGAGCAGTACGTC. Protein: CATSDGTGGQYEQYV.

This clonotype was recorded a few times. The chain has TRBV7-9 and TRBJ2-2; D is uncertain. CDR3 length equals 15 residues. V lost 0 bases and J lost 3, with 8 bases in between. Germline V gene lookup returns CDR1 SEHNR and CDR2 FQNEAQ (reference sequence). The CDR3 sequence is CASSLAVVDTGELFF. The DNA for the CDR3 is TGTGCCAGCAGCTTAGCGGTTGTGGACACCGGGGAGCTGTTTTTT.

In its sample, this clonotype was seen a few times. The CDR3 loop is CASSQLAGGLIRETQYF. The CDR3, as DNA: TGTGCCAGCAGTCAGTTAGCGGGGGGGCTAATTCGAGAGACCCAGTACTTC. The chain has TRBV3-1 and TRBJ2-5; TRBD2 aligns across 11 bases. Trimming at V came to 6 bases and at J to 4 bases, leaving 13 bases not matched to a gene. This CDR3 comprises 17 residues. The germline V gene has CDR1 LGHDT and CDR2 YNNKEL (reference sequence).

This clonotype was observed a single time. The chain is built from TRBV29-1 and TRBJ2-1, with a possible D match to TRBD2 (5 bases). This CDR3 spans 12 amino acids. Trimming shortened V by 4 bases and J by 8 bases, and 12 bases separated the two germline ends. Germline assignment: CDR1 SQVTM and CDR2 ANQGSEA. This CDR3 is CSVVRGIDEQFF. CDR3 DNA: TGCAGCGTTGTCAGAGGGATTGATGAGCAGTTCTTC.

The chain employs TRBV5-1 and TRBJ2-7; D perhaps matches TRBD1 (6 bases). The CDR3 totals 17 residues. The germline CDR1 and CDR2 sequences are SGHRS and YFSETQ. Trimming shortened V by 2 bases and J by 2 bases, and 20 bases separated the two germline ends. The CDR3 protein is CASSFDYGWTVAYEQYV. In DNA form, the CDR3 reads TGCGCCAGCAGCTTCGATTATGGGTGGACAGTAGCCTACGAGCAGTACGTC.